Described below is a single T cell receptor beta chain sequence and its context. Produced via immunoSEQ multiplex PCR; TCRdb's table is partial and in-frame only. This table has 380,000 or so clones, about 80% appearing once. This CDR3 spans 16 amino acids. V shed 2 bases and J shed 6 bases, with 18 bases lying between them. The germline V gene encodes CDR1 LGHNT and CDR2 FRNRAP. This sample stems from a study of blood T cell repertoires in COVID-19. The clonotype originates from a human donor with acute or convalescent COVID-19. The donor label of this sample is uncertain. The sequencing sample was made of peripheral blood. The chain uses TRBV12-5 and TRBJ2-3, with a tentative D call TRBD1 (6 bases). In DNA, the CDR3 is TGTGCTAGTGGTTTGTATGGTGGGGGCTTGGAGGATACGCAGTATTTT. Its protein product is CASGLYGGGLEDTQYF.